This TCR beta chain derives from a study of T-cell reconstitution after alpha-beta-depleted transplantation in children (dated by TCRdb to 2016 to 2018). Regarding the complete study: Using TCR repertoire profiling, the study quantitatively followed how T-cell immune reconstitution unfolded in children after TCRalphabeta/CD19-depleted allogeneic hematopoietic cell transplantation.

As to this clonotype: Its antigen remains unidentified. No base qualities exist here, and no much larger clone lies one base off it.

Library preparation employed PCR. Sequencing instrument: Illumina HiSeq 2500. Molecular barcoding was employed in the preparation of TCR libraries, with unique molecular identifiers being used to normalize TCRbeta repertoire quantification. Using fastp trimming at Q25 and MiXCR clonotype assembly, TCRdb reanalyzed the public sequencing data and kept in-frame beta chains. Each entry merges the rows of one CDR3 protein and shows their most common DNA and genes. The sample table holds about 640,000 distinct CDR3 sequences, of which 15% to 20% were seen once. Jointly, the top ten make up 1.1% of the sample. Looking up the germline V gene (reference sequence) yields CDR1 SGHKS and CDR2 YYEKEE. Germline trimming: 3 bases from V, 3 bases from J; junction bases outside gene matches: 8. The CDR3, cysteine through phenylalanine, is 16 amino acids long. Only the CDR3 part of the read is kept: 48 bases, read in frame from the first base.

The sample here was PBMCs from the stem cell graft donor, taken from the stem cell graft. The chain uses TRBV5-5 and TRBJ2-3; TRBD1 fits 9 bases in the junction. This sequence was found in a human donor who donated a stem cell graft to a child with acute myeloid leukemia. The bases read TGTGCCAGCAGCTCGCGACAGGGGGAATGGACAGATACGCAGTATTTT. Translated, this is CASSSRQGEWTDTQYF. Extended through the reference TRBV5-5 and TRBJ2-3 proteins, this CDR3 yields the full variable domain: DAGVTQSPTHLIKTRGQQVTLRCSPISGHKSVSWYQQVLGQGPQFIFQYYEKEERGRGNFPDRFSARQFPNYSSELNVNALLLGDSALYLCASSSRQGEWTDTQYFGPGTRLTVL.